The 25 T cell receptor beta chains given below trace back to one sample, sequenced in a study of shared clonotypes between healthy human individuals. The repertoire was sequenced with immunoSEQ multiplex PCR; TCRdb's copy has only in-frame clones and lacks some. The table records under 1,100,000 clones, around 78% of them present only once. The sample comprised memory CD4+ T cells from PBMCs. Subset specified: CD45RA-negative fraction. These receptors were collected from a man younger than 35 in good health. Some clones in this sample may be carry-over from other donors' samples.

This clone was seen only once. This chain uses TRBV5-1 with TRBJ1-4; D call uncertain. The CDR3 is 13 residues long. Per germline, CDR1 SGHRS and CDR2 YFSETQ. Trimming removed 1 base from V and 4 bases from J, with 5 bases in between. CDR3 amino acids: CASSLPDNEKLFF. CDR3 DNA sequence: TGCGCCAGCAGCTTGCCGGATAATGAAAAACTGTTTTTT.

The rearrangement joins TRBV6-1 to TRBJ1-6; D uncertain. V was cut by 4 bases and J by 6 bases, with 7 bases left in between. The CDR3 runs 13 residues. Germline CDR1 reads MNHNS; CDR2 reads SASEGT. The CDR3 DNA is TGTGCCAGCAGTGTCCAGGCTAATTCACCCCTCCACTTT. Its protein product is CASSVQANSPLHF.

The rearrangement joins TRBV9 to TRBJ2-7; tentative D call: TRBD1 (5 bases). This CDR3 comprises 15 residues. CDR1 and CDR2 from the germline V gene are SGDLS and YYNGEE. The V and J ends lost 0 bases and 3 bases respectively, with 13 bases between them. In DNA, the CDR3 is TGTGCCAGCAGCGTAGAACCCACAGGAGACTACGAGCAGTACTTC. Its translation: CASSVEPTGDYEQYF. Together with reference TRBV9 and TRBJ2-7, the CDR3 gives the full variable domain: DSGVTQTPKHLITATGQRVTLRCSPRSGDLSVYWYQQSLDQGLQFLIQYYNGEERAKGNILERFSAQQFPDLHSELNLSSLELGDSALYFCASSVEPTGDYEQYFGPGTRLTVT.

This chain connects TRBV19 to TRBJ2-2; TRBD2 matches at 7 bases. There are 14 residues in the CDR3. V was pared by 9 bases and J by 7 bases, with 11 bases of the junction left unmatched. From germline, CDR1 is LNHDA and CDR2 SQIVND (reference sequence). CDR3 protein: CASSRGRIGGELFF. The CDR3 coding sequence is TGTGCCAGCTCTCGCGGGAGAATCGGCGGGGAGCTGTTTTTT.

The chain carries TRBV7-2 and TRBJ1-2; 8 bases match TRBD1. Germline V CDR1 and CDR2: SGHTA, FQGNSA. CDR3 length: 15 residues. V trimming: 4 bases; J trimming: 6 bases; junction bases outside the gene matches: 10. CDR3 coding DNA: TGTGCCAGCAGCTCAAGGACAGGGAGAGTGGATGGCTACACCTTC. Amino acids: CASSSRTGRVDGYTF.

This clone occurred a few times. V usage is TRBV11-3 and J usage is TRBJ2-3, with TRBD2 identical over 9 bases. Trimming removed 2 bases from V and 6 bases from J; junction bases left unmatched: 3. The germline gives CDR1 SGHNT, CDR2 YENEEA. CDR3 length: 14 amino acids. The CDR3 here is CASSLLSGSDTQYF. The CDR3 nucleotides are TGTGCCAGCAGCTTACTTAGCGGGAGTGATACGCAGTATTTT. The full variable domain, completed using reference TRBV11-3 and TRBJ2-3, is EAGVVQSPRYKIIEKKQPVAFWCNPISGHNTLYWYLQNLGQGPELLIRYENEEAVDDSQLPKDRFSAERLKGVDSTLKIQPAELGDSAVYLCASSLLSGSDTQYFGPGTRLTVL.

Remarks on this clone: With a much larger clone just one base away, this may be a read error. A read error is likely, as this CDR3 ends without the conserved phenylalanine or tryptophan. The gene calls are TRBV7-9 and TRBJ2-2; 7 bases align to TRBD2. CDR3 length: 15 amino acids. CDR1 and CDR2 (germline): SEHNR, FQNEAQ (reference sequence). V trimming: 6 bases; J trimming: 5 bases; junction bases outside the gene matches: 9. The DNA of the CDR3 is TGTGCCAGCAGGCGCAGGGCGGGAGAGACCGGGGAGCTGTTTTCT. It specifies CASRRRAGETGELFS.

A few counts support this clone. V and J are TRBV6-5 and TRBJ1-1; possibly TRBD1 for D (5 bases). The CDR3 is made up of 13 amino acids. V was trimmed by 6 bases and J by 7 bases, leaving 15 bases between them. The germline V gene encodes CDR1 MNHEY and CDR2 SVGAGI. CDR3 sequence: CASRGTGSGEAFF. CDR3 sequence (DNA): TGTGCCAGCAGGGGAACAGGCTCGGGTGAAGCTTTCTTT.

The chain is built from TRBV28 and TRBJ1-2; a weak D match, TRBD1 (6 bases). The CDR3 is 14 residues long. CDR1 and CDR2 from the germline V gene are MDHEN and SYDVKM. Trimming took off 6 bases at V and 8 bases at J, with 19 bases between the two ends. Written as DNA, the CDR3 is TGTGCCAGCAGAGAAGCACAGGGAATGTTCGGCTACACCTTC. Translation: CASREAQGMFGYTF.

This clone was counted a single time. The CDR3 loop is CSVEDSGRISGEQFF. The CDR3 coding sequence is TGCAGCGTTGAAGATTCTGGACGCATTTCAGGTGAGCAGTTCTTC. The V and J genes are TRBV29-1 and TRBJ2-1; D is unclear. The V gene's germline CDR1 is SQVTM and CDR2 ANQGSEA. CDR3 length equals 15 residues. V lost 0 bases, J lost 9 bases, and 18 bases lay in between.

V and J are TRBV5-1 and TRBJ2-1; 7 bases map to TRBD2. J was trimmed by 3 bases and V by 3 bases; bases with no gene match: 6. The CDR3 length is 15 residues. CDR1 and CDR2 from the germline V gene are SGHRS and YFSETQ. CDR3 region: CASSSAGSDYNEQFF. The CDR3 DNA reads as TGCGCCAGCAGCTCAGCGGGAAGTGACTACAATGAGCAGTTCTTC.

This chain uses TRBV4-2 with TRBJ2-7; no definite D call. The CDR3 spans 15 residues. The V end lost 4 bases, the J end lost 2 bases, and 15 bases lay between the germline ends. Germline V lookup: CDR1 LGHNA, CDR2 YNFKEQ. CDR3 in DNA: TGTGCCAGCAGCCTCCGGGTCCTGCGCACCTACGAGCAGTACTTC. Amino acid sequence: CASSLRVLRTYEQYF.

The chain carries TRBV29-1 and TRBJ2-5; D not certain. V was cut by 4 bases and J by 3 bases, with 12 bases left in between. Germline V gene lookup returns CDR1 SQVTM and CDR2 ANQGSEA. This CDR3 is built from 13 residues. CDR3 protein: CSVASTPKETQYF. CDR3 sequence (DNA): TGCAGCGTTGCGTCGACACCCAAAGAGACCCAGTACTTC.

In this sample, this clone turned up once. The J gene is TRBJ2-3, the V gene TRBV5-1; D perhaps matches TRBD2 (5 bases). CDR1 is SGHRS and CDR2 is YFSETQ in the germline V gene. The V gene lost 0 bases and the J gene lost 0 bases, with 8 bases spanning the gap. This CDR3 is built from 15 residues. The DNA of the CDR3 is TGCGCCAGCAGCTTGGTACGGACTAGCACAGATACGCAGTATTTT. Its translation is CASSLVRTSTDTQYF.

In this sample, this clone turned up once. This rearrangement joins TRBV11-2 to TRBJ2-2, with 8 bases aligning to TRBD2. The germline CDR1 and CDR2 sequences are SGHAT and FQNNGV. The CDR3 is 18 residues long. The J segment lost 3 bases and the V segment lost 2 bases, leaving 11 bases of the junction unmatched. Written as DNA, the CDR3 is TGTGCCAGCAGCTTACGTCTTCGGGGGGGCTCCCACACCGGGGAGCTGTTTTTT. Amino acid sequence: CASSLRLRGGSHTGELFF. The whole variable domain, filled in from reference TRBV11-2 and TRBJ2-2, reads EAGVAQSPRYKIIEKRQSVAFWCNPISGHATLYWYQQILGQGPKLLIQFQNNGVVDDSQLPKDRFSAERLKGVDSTLKIQPAKLEDSAVYLCASSLRLRGGSHTGELFFGEGSRLTVL.

The J gene is TRBJ1-6, the V gene TRBV5-6; 9 bases are a match to TRBD1. The CDR3 totals 14 residues. With V trimmed by 3 bases and J by 9 bases, 4 bases remained unmatched. The V gene's germline CDR1 is SGHDT and CDR2 YYEEEE. CDR3 sequence reads: CASSWDRDTSPLHF. CDR3 sequence (DNA): TGTGCCAGCAGCTGGGACAGGGATACTTCACCCCTCCACTTT.

This rearrangement joins TRBV9 to TRBJ2-3; the match to TRBD2 covers 7 bases. Germline V gene lookup returns CDR1 SGDLS and CDR2 YYNGEE. The V gene end was trimmed by 2 bases and the J gene end by 2 bases; junction bases not matched to a gene: 5. CDR3 length: 15 residues. The CDR3 DNA reads TGTGCCAGCAGCGTCCGGGACTACCCCACAGATACGCAGTATTTT. This codes for CASSVRDYPTDTQYF.

The chain combines TRBV11-3 with TRBJ1-1; D perhaps matches TRBD1 (6 bases). Germline values: CDR1 SGHNT, CDR2 YENEEA. There are 13 residues in the CDR3. The V end lost 5 bases, the J end lost 6 bases, and 13 bases lay between the germline ends. CDR3: CASSRRGGAEAFF. The DNA for the CDR3 is TGTGCCAGCAGCCGCCGGGGGGGCGCTGAAGCTTTCTTT.

For this clone: Other DNA sequences in this specimen translate into the identical CDR3. The CDR3 region has the DNA TGTGCCAGCTCACCAGGGGGACCGAACACCGGGGAGCTGTTTTTT. Translation gives CASSPGGPNTGELFF. V and J are TRBV18 and TRBJ2-2; the D gene could be TRBD1 or TRBD2 (5 bases each). The germline V and J ends were trimmed by 2 bases and 0 bases, with 7 bases remaining between them. The CDR3 runs 15 residues. Germline loops: CDR1 KGHSH, CDR2 LQKENI.

The chain joins TRBV5-1 to TRBJ2-7; the D call may be TRBD1 or TRBD2 (5 bases each). Trimming removed 0 bases at V and 7 bases at J, with 11 bases between. CDR1 is SGHRS and CDR2 is YFSETQ in the germline V gene. The length of the CDR3 is 13 residues. Here the CDR3 DNA reads TGCGCCAGCAGCTTGGGGGGGATCTGGGAGCAGTACTTC. Translation gives CASSLGGIWEQYF.

This clone has just a few counts. The gene calls are TRBV6-5 and TRBJ1-1, with TRBD1 matching 7 bases. The CDR3 has 13 residues. From germline, CDR1 is MNHEY and CDR2 SVGAGI. V lost 10 bases to trimming and J lost 0 bases; unmatched junction nucleotides: 5. The DNA of the CDR3 is TGTGCCACGAAACAGGGGTTGAACACTGAAGCTTTCTTT. Its protein is CATKQGLNTEAFF.

This chain's CDR3 is CASSLAGAGANVLTF. CDR3 sequence (DNA): TGTGCCAGCAGCTTGGCCGGGGCTGGGGCCAACGTCCTGACTTTC. V gene TRBV5-5 combines with J gene TRBJ2-6, with a tentative D call TRBD2 (5 bases). Germline loops: CDR1 SGHKS, CDR2 YYEKEE (reference sequence). V was clipped by 0 bases and J by 2 bases, with 6 bases between them. This CDR3 spans 15 amino acids.

The chain couples TRBV6-5 to TRBJ1-4, with TRBD1 matching over 7 bases. This CDR3 contains 14 residues. CDR1 is MNHEY and CDR2 is SVGAGI in the germline V gene. The ends lost 4 bases at V and 5 bases at J; junction bases unmatched: 4. CDR3 nucleotide sequence: TGTGCCAGCAGTTCCCAGGGGGGCAATGAAAAACTGTTTTTT. This gives the protein CASSSQGGNEKLFF.

This chain connects TRBV7-6 to TRBJ1-1, with unresolved D. The V and J ends lost 0 bases and 6 bases respectively, with 8 bases between them. Germline values: CDR1 SGHVS, CDR2 FNYEAQ. The CDR3 runs 13 residues. The CDR3 reads CASSLALSSEAFF. CDR3 DNA: TGTGCCAGCAGCTTAGCGCTAAGCTCTGAAGCTTTCTTT.

The V gene is TRBV7-2, the J gene TRBJ2-7; D possibly corresponds to TRBD1 (6 bases). The CDR3 is 12 amino acids. V was cut by 5 bases and J by 7 bases, with 12 bases left in between. Germline-derived CDR1 and CDR2 are SGHTA and FQGNSA. As DNA, the CDR3 is TGTGCCAGCAGCCTCGCCGGGACAGAGCAGTACTTC. It translates to CASSLAGTEQYF.